The clone carrying this T cell receptor (beta chain) was detected many times. This entry comes from a study of Graves' ophthalmopathy and Graves' hyperthyroidism. Whole-study context: Peripheral blood sampling occurred at initial diagnosis, before any treatment.

CDR3 length: 16 residues. V was pared by 6 bases and J by 1 base, with 7 bases of the junction left unmatched. From germline, CDR1 is LNHDA and CDR2 SQIVND (reference sequence). The authors amplified TCR beta CDR3 regions, and they did so from RNA transcripts for repertoire sequencing. Second-round multiplex PCR came after first-round RT-PCR with HTBI primers. TCRdb processed the multiplex PCR reads anew with MiXCR; each CDR3 protein has one entry. The sample has approximately 380,000 distinct CDR3 sequences; 20% to 25% are singletons. Over 18 months of follow-up, stable hyperthyroidism required that no ophthalmopathy appear.

This TCR came from a woman between 18 and 29 years old with stable Graves' hyperthyroidism. The sample taken for sequencing was peripheral blood. V is TRBV19 and J is TRBJ2-2; 8 bases fit TRBD1. CDR3 bases: TGTGCCAGTAGGTGGACAGGGATGCAGAACACCGGGGAGCTGTTTTTT. It is translated as CASRWTGMQNTGELFF.